What follows describes a single T cell receptor beta chain. Its specificity is not known. This specimen belongs to a study of cytomegalovirus exposure and HLA in healthy donors. Notes on the study in general: Many donors shared some public TCRs, even though most TCR sequences were rare.

PCR amplification relied on 60 Vbeta primers (plus 13 Jbeta primers). The repertoire was sequenced with immunoSEQ multiplex PCR; TCRdb's copy has only in-frame clones and lacks some. The table includes about 180,000 clones, roughly three quarters detected once. J gave up 5 bases and V 6 bases, and 5 bases lay outside the gene matches. Germline loops: CDR1 MRHNA, CDR2 SNTAGT. The CDR3 has 14 amino acids. V gene TRBV6-4 combines with J gene TRBJ2-2, with TRBD1 matching over 8 bases. This TCR derives from a woman in her twenties or thirties in good health and CMV-seropositive. The material sequenced was PBMCs. The CDR3 loop is CASRTGELTGELFF. In DNA form, the CDR3 reads TGTGCCAGCAGGACAGGGGAATTAACCGGGGAGCTGTTTTTT.